These 20 T cell receptor beta chains were sequenced from one sample in a study of radiation and T cells in renal cell carcinoma. Time point noted: blood 2 weeks post-SBRT. As to treatment: 15 Gy SBRT to primary tumor, nephrectomy 4 weeks later. Sequenced by immunoSEQ multiplex PCR; TCRdb stores in-frame clones only, minus some. The repertoire holds about 150,000 clones, with around 90% as singletons. The sample consisted of blood, taken from a patient whose treatment included radiotherapy and nephrectomy. The receptors originated from a woman aged 45 to 65 with renal cell carcinoma.

The chain recombines TRBV18 with TRBJ2-7; possibly TRBD2 for D (6 bases). The germline V gene has CDR1 KGHSH and CDR2 LQKENI. V dropped 6 bases and J dropped 2 bases, with 11 bases sitting between them. CDR3 length: 13 amino acids. As DNA, the CDR3 is TGTGCCAGCTCCCGGGACTCTACCTACGAGCAGTACTTC. As protein: CASSRDSTYEQYF.

V usage is TRBV5-4 and J usage is TRBJ2-7; D unresolved. CDR1 is SGHNT and CDR2 is YYREEE in the germline V gene (reference sequence). V dropped 2 bases and J dropped 2 bases, with 8 bases sitting between them. The CDR3 is 13 residues long. The CDR3 nucleotides read TGTGCCAGCAGCTTTCCAGGCCCCTACGAGCAGTACTTC. Its translation: CASSFPGPYEQYF.

The rearrangement uses TRBV30 and TRBJ1-4; unclear D gene. CDR3 length: 15 residues. The germline CDR1 and CDR2 sequences are GTSNPN and SVGIG (reference sequence). Trimming pared 3 bases from V and 7 bases from J, leaving 18 bases between. CDR3 loop: CAWRGGPEVGEKLFF. The CDR3 DNA reads TGTGCCTGGAGGGGAGGGCCCGAAGTGGGTGAAAAACTGTTTTTT.

This rearrangement joins TRBV2 to TRBJ2-5; no reliable D call. The V end was cut by 8 bases, the J end by 1 base, with 17 bases between. This CDR3 has 15 residues. Germline lookup yields CDR1 SNHLY and CDR2 FYNNEI. In nucleotides, the CDR3 is TGTGCCAGCGGTAGGCTAGGCGGATCCCAAGAGACCCAGTACTTC. Its translation is CASGRLGGSQETQYF.

V and J are TRBV6-1 and TRBJ1-3, with a tentative D call TRBD1 (5 bases). Trimming stripped 4 bases from V and 0 bases from J, with 13 bases between. Germline values: CDR1 MNHNS, CDR2 SASEGT. The CDR3 has 16 amino acids. DNA of the CDR3: TGTGCCAGCAGTGTAGACAGTGGGATCTCTGGAAACACCATATATTTT. Its protein product is CASSVDSGISGNTIYF.

CDR3 DNA: TGCGCCAGCAGCCAAGATCGCGATTCACCCCTCCACTTT. Amino acid sequence: CASSQDRDSPLHF. The gene calls are TRBV4-3 and TRBJ1-6, with unresolved D. V lost 0 bases to trimming and J lost 8 bases, with 5 bases between them. The CDR3 runs 13 residues. Germline CDR1 reads LGHNA; CDR2 reads YSLEER.

The CDR3 bases are TGTGCCAGCAGCAACCAAGAGACCCAGTACTTC. The encoded protein is CASSNQETQYF. The chain links TRBV13 to TRBJ2-5, with no clear D. The CDR3 loop spans 11 amino acids. The V and J ends lost 5 bases and 0 bases respectively, with 1 base between them. Germline V gives CDR1 PRHDT, CDR2 FYEKMQ (reference sequence).

V usage is TRBV25-1 and J usage is TRBJ2-3; 9 bases agree with TRBD1. The CDR3 spans 16 residues. CDR1 MGHDK and CDR2 SYGVNS come from the germline V gene. Losses at the gene ends were 6 bases for V and 6 bases for J; bases not matched to a gene: 13. CDR3 protein: CASSAVGGQGLDTQYF. In nucleotides, the CDR3 is TGTGCCAGCAGCGCTGTTGGAGGACAGGGGTTGGATACGCAGTATTTT.

The chain has TRBV6-5 and TRBJ2-1; the D is unclear. V lost 3 bases to trimming and J lost 8 bases, with 2 bases between them. This CDR3 has 10 residues. The germline CDR1 and CDR2 sequences are MNHEY and SVGAGI. DNA of the CDR3: TGTGCCAGCAGTTATTATGAGCAGTTCTTC. It encodes CASSYYEQFF.

The chain links TRBV5-5 to TRBJ2-5, with a possible D match to TRBD1 (5 bases). Germline V gives CDR1 SGHKS, CDR2 YYEKEE (reference sequence). The CDR3 consists of 14 residues. V lost 4 bases and J 5 bases, leaving 15 bases between the germline ends. CDR3 DNA sequence: TGTGCCAGCAGCACGAAGCAGGGTCTGGAGACCCAGTACTTC. Its protein product is CASSTKQGLETQYF. Combining the CDR3 with reference TRBV5-5 and TRBJ2-5 gives the whole variable domain DAGVTQSPTHLIKTRGQQVTLRCSPISGHKSVSWYQQVLGQGPQFIFQYYEKEERGRGNFPDRFSARQFPNYSSELNVNALLLGDSALYLCASSTKQGLETQYFGPGTRLLVL.

This chain connects TRBV12-5 to TRBJ2-1, with a weak D call TRBD2 (5 bases). V dropped 1 base and J dropped 6 bases, with 13 bases sitting between them. There are 15 residues in the CDR3. Germline V gene data show CDR1 as LGHNT and CDR2 as FRNRAP. The CDR3 is CASGLGGLGLNEQFF. The CDR3, as DNA: TGTGCTAGTGGTTTGGGCGGACTCGGTCTCAATGAGCAGTTCTTC.

The chain is built from TRBV5-4 and TRBJ1-6; D perhaps matches TRBD1 (6 bases). The V gene lost 3 bases and the J gene lost 0 bases, with 7 bases spanning the gap. Germline lookup yields CDR1 SGHNT and CDR2 YYREEE (reference sequence). The CDR3 consists of 15 residues. The CDR3 here is CASSSQGSYNSPLHF. Written as DNA, the CDR3 is TGTGCCAGCAGCTCACAGGGCTCCTATAATTCACCCCTCCACTTT.

This chain uses TRBV27 with TRBJ2-2; D is perhaps TRBD1 (5 bases). The CDR3 consists of 15 residues. Germline CDR1 MNHEY, CDR2 SMNVEV (reference sequence). V dropped 3 bases and J dropped 4 bases, with 12 bases sitting between them. The CDR3 DNA reads as TGTGCCAGCAGTTTTTCAGGGCCTCGCACCGGGGAGCTGTTTTTT. This encodes CASSFSGPRTGELFF.

The chain employs TRBV7-3 and TRBJ2-5; 8 bases line up with TRBD1. This CDR3 is 15 amino acids long. Germline V lookup: CDR1 SGHTA, CDR2 FQGTGA. Trimming removed 1 base from V and 1 base from J; junction bases left unmatched: 2. The CDR3 loop reads CASSLNRGTQETQYF. The CDR3 DNA reads TGTGCCAGCAGCTTAAACAGGGGGACCCAAGAGACCCAGTACTTC.

The V gene is TRBV5-1, the J gene TRBJ2-1; 10 positions agree with TRBD1. The V segment lost 5 bases and the J segment 1 base; nucleotides outside the gene matches: 6. From germline, CDR1 is SGHRS and CDR2 YFSETQ. There are 16 residues in the CDR3. CDR3 coding DNA: TGCGCCAGCAGACCCGGGACAGGGGTTTCCTACAATGAGCAGTTCTTC. Residues: CASRPGTGVSYNEQFF. The entire variable domain, with the rest obtained from reference TRBV5-1 and TRBJ2-1, is as follows: KAGVTQTPRYLIKTRGQQVTLSCSPISGHRSVSWYQQTPGQGLQFLFEYFSETQRNKGNFPGRFSGRQFSNSRSEMNVSTLELGDSALYLCASRPGTGVSYNEQFFGPGTRLTVL.

The chain joins TRBV19 to TRBJ1-3; a possible D gene is TRBD1 (6 bases). Germline CDR1 LNHDA, CDR2 SQIVND (reference sequence). The CDR3 contains 14 residues. V lost 4 bases and J lost 4, with 11 bases in between. DNA for the CDR3: TGTGCCAGTAGTACCACAGGGTTGGGAAACACCATATATTTT. Translated: CASSTTGLGNTIYF. Looking up the rest from reference TRBV19 and TRBJ1-3 gives the full variable domain: DGGITQSPKYLFRKEGQNVTLSCEQNLNHDAMYWYRQDPGQGLRLIYYSQIVNDFQKGDIAEGYSVSREKKESFPLTVTSAQKNPTAFYLCASSTTGLGNTIYFGEGSWLTVV.

This sequence joins TRBV5-6 and TRBJ1-1; no definite D call. Trimming removed 2 bases at V and 8 bases at J, with 22 bases between. Per germline, CDR1 SGHDT and CDR2 YYEEEE. This CDR3 is built from 16 residues. CDR3 protein: CASSFYVARSPLEAFF. As DNA, the CDR3 is TGTGCCAGCAGCTTTTATGTAGCTCGTTCCCCACTAGAAGCTTTCTTT. Full variable domain (rest looked up from reference TRBV5-6 and TRBJ1-1): DAGVTQSPTHLIKTRGQQVTLRCSPKSGHDTVSWYQQALGQGPQFIFQYYEEEERQRGNFPDRFSGHQFPNYSSELNVNALLLGDSALYLCASSFYVARSPLEAFFGQGTRLTVV.

The V gene is TRBV28, the J gene TRBJ1-1; TRBD1 matches at 7 bases. This CDR3 has 14 residues. Trimming cost V 4 bases and J 11 bases; bases outside gene matches: 13. The germline gives CDR1 MDHEN, CDR2 SYDVKM. The CDR3 DNA reads TGTGCCAGCAGTTCCGATTACAGGGGTTCAGTCGCTTTCTTT. Residues: CASSSDYRGSVAFF.

The CDR3 sequence is CASRGQGAGELFF. The CDR3 region has the DNA TGTGCCAGCAGGGGACAGGGGGCCGGGGAGCTGTTTTTT. The gene calls are TRBV6-1 and TRBJ2-2, with 11 nucleotides matching TRBD1. Losses at the gene ends were 6 bases for V and 6 bases for J; bases not matched to a gene: 0. The CDR3 runs to 13 residues. In germline, CDR1 is MNHNS, CDR2 SASEGT.

The rearrangement joins TRBV19 to TRBJ1-1, with D possibly matching TRBD1 (6 bases). This CDR3 contains 15 residues. The V and J ends lost 5 bases and 1 base respectively, with 14 bases between them. Germline V gene lookup returns CDR1 LNHDA and CDR2 SQIVND (reference sequence). CDR3 amino acids: CASSEPGVPNTEAFF. The CDR3 DNA reads TGTGCCAGTAGTGAACCAGGGGTTCCGAACACTGAAGCTTTCTTT.